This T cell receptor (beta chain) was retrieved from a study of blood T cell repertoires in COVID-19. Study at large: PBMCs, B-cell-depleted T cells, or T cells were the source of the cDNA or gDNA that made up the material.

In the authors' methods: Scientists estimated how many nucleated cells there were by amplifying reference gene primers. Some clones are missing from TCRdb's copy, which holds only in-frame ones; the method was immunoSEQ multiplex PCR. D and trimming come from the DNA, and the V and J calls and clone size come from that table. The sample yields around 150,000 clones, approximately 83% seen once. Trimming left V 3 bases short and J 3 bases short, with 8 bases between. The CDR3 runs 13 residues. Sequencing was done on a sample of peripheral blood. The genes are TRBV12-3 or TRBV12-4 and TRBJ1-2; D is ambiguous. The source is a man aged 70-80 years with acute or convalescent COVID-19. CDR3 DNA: TGTGCCAGCAGTTTTGAGATGGACTATGGCTACACCTTC. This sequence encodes CASSFEMDYGYTF.